Below, 14 T cell receptor beta chains from the same sample are listed, as sequenced in a study of OX40 agonist ivuxolimab in advanced cancers. The protocol was immunoSEQ multiplex PCR, while the TCRdb copy is restricted to in-frame clones and leaves out a portion. This table holds over 25,000 clones, approximately 80% found once. Source: CD4+ or CD8+ T cells sorted from blood, taken in a trial of the OX40 agonist ivuxolimab. The receptors originated from an adult with an advanced solid tumor such as melanoma, head and neck, liver or kidney cancer.

The chain couples TRBV5-8 to TRBJ2-7, with TRBD1 identical over 10 bases. Germline trimming cut 3 bases from V and 4 bases from J; bases unmatched to any gene: 1. This CDR3 has 13 residues. Germline lookup yields CDR1 SGHTS and CDR2 YDEGEE. The CDR3 loop reads CASSSDRGYEQYF. CDR3 sequence (DNA): TGTGCCAGCAGCTCGGACAGGGGGTACGAGCAGTACTTC.

This chain connects TRBV13 to TRBJ1-2; no firm D call. V shed 2 bases and J shed 0 bases, with 10 bases lying between them. This CDR3 comprises 15 residues. From germline, CDR1 is PRHDT and CDR2 FYEKMQ (reference sequence). As DNA, the CDR3 is TGTGCCAGCAGCTTACATGGGCAGACTAACTATGGCTACACCTTC. Residues: CASSLHGQTNYGYTF.

The rearrangement links TRBV27 to TRBJ2-7; 13 bases are a match to TRBD2. The junction had 16 bases not matched to a gene; V was cut back by 7 bases and J by 7 bases. The CDR3 consists of 17 residues. Per the germline V gene, CDR1 is MNHEY and CDR2 is SMNVEV (reference sequence). CDR3 in amino acids: CASNEHALGLAGREQYF. The DNA of the CDR3 is TGTGCCAGCAACGAGCACGCCTTGGGACTAGCGGGGCGGGAGCAGTACTTC.

V and J are TRBV5-1 and TRBJ1-4; no firm D call. The CDR3 is 13 amino acids. Trimming left V 0 bases short and J 12 bases short, with 12 bases between. Germline CDR1 reads SGHRS; CDR2 reads YFSETQ. For the CDR3, the DNA is TGCGCCAGCAGCTTGGCGCTGGGATGGGAACTGTTTTTT. It codes for CASSLALGWELFF.

The genes are TRBV5-1 and TRBJ1-5; D gene ambiguous. The V end lost 3 bases, the J end lost 2 bases, and 9 bases lay between the germline ends. Germline-derived CDR1 and CDR2 are SGHRS and YFSETQ. The CDR3 has 14 residues. CDR3 in DNA: TGCGCCAGCAGCTCGGCAGGCGGCAATCAGCCCCAGCATTTT. This gives the protein CASSSAGGNQPQHF.

This chain connects TRBV27 to TRBJ2-7; D is possibly TRBD1 (7 bases). This CDR3 has 14 amino acids. Germline V lookup: CDR1 MNHEY, CDR2 SMNVEV (reference sequence). Trimming left V 6 bases short and J 5 bases short, with 17 bases between. This CDR3 is CASSRGTQGNEQYF. The CDR3 bases are TGTGCCAGCAGCCGGGGGACACAGGGGAACGAGCAGTACTTC.

In its sample, this clone was seen once. The chain couples TRBV2 to TRBJ2-1; 11 bases agree with TRBD2. The V segment lost 6 bases and the J segment 5 bases; nucleotides outside the gene matches: 12. CDR1 and CDR2 from the germline V gene are SNHLY and FYNNEI. The CDR3 runs to 17 residues. As DNA, the CDR3 is TGTGCCAGCAGGGCCAACACTCCGGGACTAGCGGACAATGAGCAGTTCTTC. It yields the protein CASRANTPGLADNEQFF.

V usage is TRBV23-1 and J usage is TRBJ2-1; 11 bases line up with TRBD2. TRBV23-1 is flagged as an ORF with uncertain function. CDR3 size: 14 residues. J lost 3 bases, V lost 10 bases, and 5 bases had no gene match. The CDR3, as DNA: TGCGCCACCTATACTAGCGGGGGCTACAATGAGCAGTTCTTC. This gives the protein CATYTSGGYNEQFF.

The J gene is TRBJ1-5, the V gene TRBV7-8; a possible D gene is TRBD1 (5 bases). This CDR3 has 18 residues. Looked up from germline, CDR1 is SGHVS and CDR2 is FQNEAQ. V lost 4 bases and J 5 bases, leaving 24 bases between the germline ends. CDR3 protein: CASSSWGDSRVGDQPQHF. Here the CDR3 DNA reads TGTGCCAGCAGCTCATGGGGTGACAGTCGGGTCGGGGATCAGCCCCAGCATTTT.

In this sample, this clone turned up once. This chain links TRBV7-2 with TRBJ2-1; 7 bases match TRBD2. This CDR3 has 16 amino acids. Germline assignment: CDR1 SGHTA and CDR2 FQGNSA. The junction had 6 bases not matched to a gene; V was cut back by 4 bases and J by 0 bases. The CDR3 sequence is CASSSSGASSYNEQFF. The CDR3 bases are TGTGCCAGCAGCTCCAGCGGGGCAAGCTCCTACAATGAGCAGTTCTTC.

In its sample, this clone was seen a few times. The chain links TRBV9 to TRBJ2-3; D gene unclear. Trimming left V 2 bases short and J 5 bases short, with 12 bases between. This CDR3 has 14 amino acids. The germline gives CDR1 SGDLS, CDR2 YYNGEE. CDR3 bases: TGTGCCAGCAGCGTTAAGTCCTGGGTAGATACGCAGTATTTT. This gives the protein CASSVKSWVDTQYF.

V and J are TRBV5-6 and TRBJ2-7; the D gene could be TRBD1 or TRBD2 (6 bases each). V was cut by 2 bases and J by 4 bases, with 10 bases left in between. The CDR3 covers 13 residues. The V gene's germline CDR1 is SGHDT and CDR2 YYEEEE. The CDR3 nucleotides read TGTGCCAGCAGCTTTGGAGGGGGATACGAGCAGTACTTC. It specifies CASSFGGGYEQYF.

V is TRBV27 and J is TRBJ2-7, with 8 bases identical to TRBD1. This CDR3 is built from 15 residues. V lost 6 bases, J lost 2 bases, and 9 bases stayed unmatched. Germline CDR1 and CDR2: MNHEY and SMNVEV (reference sequence). In DNA form, the CDR3 reads TGTGCCAGCAGCTTAAGGGGCAGGGGGCCCTACGAGCAGTACTTC. Amino acid sequence: CASSLRGRGPYEQYF.

This clone was recorded once. The chain joins TRBV9 to TRBJ2-1; no reliable D call. Germline-derived CDR1 and CDR2 are SGDLS and YYNGEE. This CDR3 spans 12 amino acids. V lost 3 bases to trimming and J lost 7 bases, with 8 bases between them. Here the CDR3 reads CASSAVWNEQFF. In DNA, the CDR3 is TGTGCCAGCAGCGCGGTATGGAATGAGCAGTTCTTC.